The rows below give T cell receptor beta chains drawn from one sample of a study of cytomegalovirus exposure and HLA in healthy donors. Generated by immunoSEQ multiplex PCR, the TCRdb table keeps only in-frame clones and is missing some. The profile covers 150,000 to 200,000 clones, with more than 75% appearing a single time and 2% to 3% taken by the ten largest. Sequencing was performed on PBMCs. The source of these receptors is a man aged 18 to 29 in good health and CMV-seropositive. The CDR3 runs from the conserved cysteine through the conserved F or W. A D gene is named only where the DNA matches it firmly. For some rows the clone size is stated as once, few or many, or as a class when expanded; others skip it.

TRBD1	13	.	TRBV7-3	TRBJ1-2	TGTGCCAGCAGCTTATCCCGGGACAGGGGCTACACCTTC	CASSLSRDRGYTF
TRBD1	12	.	TRBV6-6	TRBJ2-7	TGTGCCAGCAGCTACAGGGGGTACGAGCAGTACTTC	CASSYRGYEQYF
.	13	.	TRBV5-1	TRBJ2-1	TGCGCCAGCAGCAAGACAGAGCTCAATGAGCAGTTCTTC	CASSKTELNEQFF
.	15	.	TRBV27	TRBJ1-2	TGTGCCAGCACCTCATCATTGGGCGGGTACTATGGCTACACCTTC	CASTSSLGGYYGYTF
TRBD1	15	.	TRBV27	TRBJ2-5	TGTGCCAGCAGTTTGGGTGGGACAGCACAAGAGACCCAGTACTTC	CASSLGGTAQETQYF
TRBD2	15	.	TRBV25-1	TRBJ2-1	TGTGCCAGCAGTGATGCTAGCGGGGGGGCGAATGAGCAGTTCTTC	CASSDASGGANEQFF
TRBD1	13	.	TRBV5-6	TRBJ2-7	TGTGCCAGCAGCGGAGGGACAGGCTACGAGCAGTACTTC	CASSGGTGYEQYF
.	13	.	TRBV5-1	TRBJ1-1	TGCGCCAGCAGCTTGGGGGGGCGAACTGAAGCTTTCTTT	CASSLGGRTEAFF
TRBD1	16	.	TRBV11-2	TRBJ2-7	TGTGCCAGCAGCCTCCTCGAGGGACAGGTCCTCTACGAGCAGTACTTC	CASSLLEGQVLYEQYF
.	15	.	TRBV28	TRBJ1-2	TGTGCCAGCAGTCCCCCCGGGACAAGGAGCTATGGCTACACCTTC	CASSPPGTRSYGYTF
TRBD1	16	once	TRBV5-1	TRBJ1-1	TGCGCCAGCAGCCCGGGACAGGGAATTTCCGTCACTGAAGCTTTCTTT	CASSPGQGISVTEAFF
TRBD2	17	.	TRBV4-2	TRBJ2-7	TGTGCCAGCAGCCAACTAGCGGGAGGCACTGCTTGGTACGAGCAGTACTTC	CASSQLAGGTAWYEQYF
TRBD2	15	.	TRBV6-1	TRBJ2-7	TGTGCCAGCAGTCCTCAGCGGGAGTCCCGATCGGTTCCGTACTTC	CASSPQRESRSVPYF
.	12	.	TRBV13	TRBJ2-1	TGTGCCAGCAGTCATGCCGGTAATGAGCAGTTCTTC	CASSHAGNEQFF
.	13	.	TRBV18	TRBJ1-1	TGTGCCAGCTCACCTTCACAGAACACTGAAGCTTTCTTT	CASSPSQNTEAFF
TRBD1	14	.	TRBV4-3	TRBJ2-7	TGCGCCAGCAGCCGGACAGGGGGCTCCTACGAGCAGTACTTC	CASSRTGGSYEQYF
TRBD2	17	.	TRBV18	TRBJ2-1	TGTGCCAGCTCACCACCGTCAGCGGGGGGAAACTACAATGAGCAGTTCTTC	CASSPPSAGGNYNEQFF
.	15	.	TRBV27	TRBJ2-3	TGTGCCAGCAGGGACAGCGGCCGGGGCACAGATACGCAGTATTTT	CASRDSGRGTDTQYF
.	15	once	TRBV19	TRBJ2-7	TGTGCCAGTAGTATTCGTCGAGACTCCGTCTACGAGCAGTACTTC	CASSIRRDSVYEQYF
TRBD2	15	.	TRBV7-2	TRBJ2-3	TGTGCCAGCAGCTTGTCAGGGACTACGGGAGATACGCAGTATTTT	CASSLSGTTGDTQYF
.	16	.	TRBV9	TRBJ2-1	TGTGCCAGCACCCCTAATCCGGGGTCCCTCCACAATGAGCAGTTCTTC	CASTPNPGSLHNEQFF
.	14	once	TRBV10-3	TRBJ1-1	TGTGCCATCAGGGATAAGGGGGAGTTGGCTGAAGCTTTCTTT	CAIRDKGELAEAFF
TRBD1	14	.	TRBV28	TRBJ1-6	TGTGCCAGCTACCGGGACAGGGGTCATTCACCCCTCCACTTT	CASYRDRGHSPLHF
.	15	.	TRBV27	TRBJ2-1	TGTGCCAGCAGTTTACTGAGTAGCGCAGACAATGAGCAGTTCTTC	CASSLLSSADNEQFF
.	12	few	TRBV25-1	TRBJ2-7	TGTGCCAGCAGTGAGGTCTGGGCCGAGCAGTACTTC	CASSEVWAEQYF
.	13	once	TRBV18	TRBJ1-5	TGTGCCAGCTCACCCGATTCCAGGAGGGCCCAGCATTTT	CASSPDSRRAQHF
TRBD2	15	once	TRBV18	TRBJ2-1	TGTGCCAGCTCACTGAGCGGGAGCTCCTACAATGAGCAGTTCTTC	CASSLSGSSYNEQFF
TRBD1	16	.	TRBV15	TRBJ2-7	TGTGCCACCAGCCCGGCCCCGGGACAGCTATCCTACGAGCAGTACTTC	CATSPAPGQLSYEQYF
TRBD1	17	.	TRBV5-8	TRBJ1-3	TGTGCCAGCAGCCGCTATACAGGGGGCGCGCGGATAAACACCATATATTTT	CASSRYTGGARINTIYF
.	15	.	TRBV6-6	TRBJ1-2	TGTGCCAGCAGTTACTATGGGGGCGGCGGCTATGGCTACACCTTC	CASSYYGGGGYGYTF
.	16	.	TRBV27	TRBJ2-3	TGTGCCAGCCTCCCCTGGGGGGGGCAGGGTTCGGATACGCAGTATTTT	CASLPWGGQGSDTQYF
.	14	.	TRBV28	TRBJ2-1	TGTGCCAGCAGTTTACCTACTTACTACAATGAGCAGTTCTTC	CASSLPTYYNEQFF
.	14	.	TRBV6-1	TRBJ2-5	TGTGCCAGCAGTGATTACGGACTCCAAGAGACCCAGTACTTC	CASSDYGLQETQYF
.	14	.	TRBV7-8	TRBJ2-3	TGTGCCAGCAGCGCGACAGGACCCACAGATACGCAGTATTTT	CASSATGPTDTQYF
TRBD1	14	.	TRBV7-9	TRBJ2-7	TGTGCCAGCAGCCCTAGGGACAGGGCCAACGAGCAGTACTTC	CASSPRDRANEQYF
TRBD1	15	once	TRBV6-5	TRBJ2-7	TGTGCCAGCAGTCTGGGACAGGGGTTCGCCTACGAGCAGTACTTC	CASSLGQGFAYEQYF
TRBD1	15	.	TRBV11-3	TRBJ2-1	TGTGCCAGCAGCACGGGACAGGGGTCCTACAATGAGCAGTTCTTC	CASSTGQGSYNEQFF
.	15	.	TRBV5-1	TRBJ1-2	TGCGCCAGCAGCTCTCCCGATGGGGCGAGCTATGGCTACACCTTC	CASSSPDGASYGYTF
TRBD2	16	.	TRBV27	TRBJ2-7	TGTGCCAGCAGTCCTCACTGGACTAGCGGGTACTACGAGCAGTACTTC	CASSPHWTSGYYEQYF
.	11	.	TRBV20-1	TRBJ2-7	TGCAGTGCTTTACAGAACTACGAGCAGTACTTC	CSALQNYEQYF
TRBD2	15	.	TRBV29-1	TRBJ2-3	TGCAGCCCTATGCTGGGACTAGCGGGAGGAGATACGCAGTATTTT	CSPMLGLAGGDTQYF
.	16	.	TRBV7-2	TRBJ2-7	TGTGCCAGCAGCGCGCACTCCACAGGGTCGGCCTACGAGCAGTACTTC	CASSAHSTGSAYEQYF
.	16	.	TRBV18	TRBJ2-7	TGTGCCAGCTCACCACCGGGCAGGGAAGGCTCCTACGAGCAGTACTTC	CASSPPGREGSYEQYF
TRBD1	15	few	TRBV18	TRBJ2-5	TGTGCCAGCTCACCAAACCCAGGGGGCGATGAGACCCAGTACTTC	CASSPNPGGDETQYF
.	13	.	TRBV6-5	TRBJ1-1	TGTGCCACCGCAGACATTTTTAGCACTGAAGCTTTCTTT	CATADIFSTEAFF
TRBD2	17	.	TRBV7-8	TRBJ2-3	TGTGCCAGCAGCCTTCCTAGCGGGGGGGCCTCCGGGGCTCCGCAGTATTTT	CASSLPSGGASGAPQYF
.	14	.	TRBV10-3	TRBJ1-1	TGTGCCATCAGAAACCGGGACAAGTCGGCTGAAGCTTTCTTT	CAIRNRDKSAEAFF
TRBD2	18	.	TRBV9	TRBJ2-7	TGTGCCAGCAGCCCCAGGGGGGTGCTAGCGGGAGTACCCTACGAGCAGTACTTC	CASSPRGVLAGVPYEQYF
.	9	.	TRBV20-1	TRBJ1-1	TGCAGTGCTAGCAGTGAAGCTTTCTTT	CSASSEAFF
TRBD1	15	.	TRBV9	TRBJ1-2	TGTGCCAGCAGCGTAGGAGGGGGCTTCAACTATGGCTACACCTTC	CASSVGGGFNYGYTF
.	18	.	TRBV2	TRBJ2-1	TGTGCCAGCAGTGCCCCGGGACAGGGAGCTAGCGGGTACAATGAGCAGTTCTTC	CASSAPGQGASGYNEQFF
.	12	.	TRBV18	TRBJ2-7	TGTGCCAGCTCACCCGCATCGGGAGAGCAGTACTTC	CASSPASGEQYF
TRBD1	15	.	TRBV10-3	TRBJ1-5	TGTGCCATCAGTCCGGGACAGCTGGTTTCTTGGCCCCAGCATTTT	CAISPGQLVSWPQHF
TRBD1	15	.	TRBV7-2	TRBJ1-5	TGTGCCAGCAGCTCCGGACAGGGGGCTTATCAGCCCCAGCATTTT	CASSSGQGAYQPQHF
TRBD2	15	.	TRBV4-3	TRBJ2-3	TGCGCCAGTTCTGCTCTAGCGGGAGGTTCAGATACGCAGTATTTT	CASSALAGGSDTQYF
TRBD1	13	.	TRBV10-3	TRBJ1-1	TGTGCCATCAGTGAACGGACAGGGGAAGAGGCTTTCTTT	CAISERTGEEAFF
TRBD1	16	once	TRBV23-1	TRBJ2-4	TGCGCCAGCAGTCCTCGGGACAGGGCTGCCAAAAACATTCAGTACTTC	CASSPRDRAAKNIQYF
TRBD1	12	.	TRBV2	TRBJ1-1	TGTGCCAGATTGGACAGGGAGACTGAAGCTTTCTTT	CARLDRETEAFF